In its sample, the clone carrying this TCR beta chain was seen many times. Its matching antigen is unknown. For TCRbeta, the library was prepared with unique molecular identifiers. TCRdb analysed the PCR reads with MiXCR anew, one entry per CDR3 protein. The sample lists under 750,000 distinct CDR3 sequences; about 21% were seen once. The data are from a study of T-cell reconstitution after alpha-beta-depleted transplantation in children. Overall study results and limits: Reports say that about two months after transplant, the alpha-beta T cells came out of several hundred graft clones that had expanded. From newly produced T cells came most of the T-cell counts and diversity one year after transplant. Some patients owed their high day-60 TCRbeta diversity to surviving recipient T cells and thymic progenitors.

This CDR3 comprises 15 residues. Germline assignment: CDR1 SGHTA and CDR2 FQGNSA. Trimming pared 3 bases from V and 4 bases from J, leaving 14 bases between. V and J are TRBV7-2 and TRBJ2-3, with D possibly matching TRBD2 (5 bases). The TCR sequence derives from a boy under two years old who had a stem cell transplant for acute myeloid leukemia, so the T cells may come from the graft donor. The source was PBMCs, mostly from graft donor cells, collected 360 days after TCRalphabeta/CD19-depleted stem cell transplant. The CDR3 DNA reads as TGTGCCAGCAGCTTTACGGGGTCAACCGCAGATACGCAGTATTTT. It specifies CASSFTGSTADTQYF.